The rows below give T cell receptor beta chains drawn from one sample of a study of blood T cells in healthy people across ages. From the 5' RACE reads, TCRdb called clonotypes with MiXCR, one entry per CDR3 protein. This sample has 890,000 or so distinct CDR3 sequences, with roughly 60% found just once. The sequencing sample was made of blood. The source of these receptors is a man aged 25-45 years in good health. The CDR3 runs from the conserved cysteine through the conserved F or W. A D gene is named only where the DNA matches it firmly. Only some rows state a clone size, as once, few, many or a class for expanded clones.

TRBV9,.,.,TRBJ2-4,TGTGCCAGCAGCCCCCTGGCTGAGCTAGCCAAAAACATTCAGTACTTC,CASSPLAELAKNIQYF
TRBV28,.,few,TRBJ1-1,TGTGCCAGCAATCCCCTGACAGAGAACACTGAAGCTTTCTTT,CASNPLTENTEAFF
TRBV15,.,.,TRBJ1-5,TGTGCCACCAGCAGAGCCCGGGCGCGTAACAATCAGCCCCAGCATTTT,CATSRARARNNQPQHF
TRBV3-1,TRBD2,.,TRBJ2-5,TGTGCCAGCAGCCAAGTACTAGCGGGGGTTTACCAAGAGACCCAGTACTTC,CASSQVLAGVYQETQYF
TRBV20-1,TRBD2,.,TRBJ2-1,TGCAGTGCTAGAGCCGGGACTAGCGAGCCAGACAATGAGCAGTTCTTC,CSARAGTSEPDNEQFF
TRBV7-6,.,.,TRBJ2-7,TGTGCCAGCAGCTTAAGCCTTCTCGGATACGAGCAGTACTTC,CASSLSLLGYEQYF
TRBV14,.,.,TRBJ2-2,TGTGCCAGCAGCGTTTGGGGGGCGAGCACCGGGGAGCTGTTTTTT,CASSVWGASTGELFF
TRBV7-9,.,.,TRBJ2-7,TGTGCCAGCAGCCTGAACCAACACGTTTCCTACGAGCAGTACTTC,CASSLNQHVSYEQYF
TRBV6-2/TRBV6-3,TRBD1,.,TRBJ1-2,TGTGCCAGCAGTTACTCGACCCCGACAGGGTCTGGCTACACCTTC,CASSYSTPTGSGYTF
TRBV27,TRBD2,.,TRBJ2-2,TGTGCCAGCAGTTTTAAGCGGGGGGGCGGAGGGGAGCTGTTTTTT,CASSFKRGGGGELFF
TRBV12-3/TRBV12-4,.,.,TRBJ2-7,TGTGCCAGCAGTTATTGGGCTTCCTACGAGCAGTACTTC,CASSYWASYEQYF
TRBV3-1,TRBD1,.,TRBJ1-1,TGTGCCAGCGTACAGGGGGCCCTGAACACTGAAGCTTTCTTT,CASVQGALNTEAFF
TRBV6-5,.,.,TRBJ2-5,TGTGCCAGCAGTGCCCTGGGGGCCCAAGAGACCCAGTACTTC,CASSALGAQETQYF
TRBV27,.,.,TRBJ2-5,TGTGCCAGCAGTGGCCAGGCTAGAGAGACCCAGTACTTC,CASSGQARETQYF
TRBV6-1,.,few,TRBJ1-2,TGTGCCAGCAGTGATCGGACATACACCTTC,CASSDRTYTF
TRBV6-6,.,.,TRBJ2-5,TGTGCCAGCAGTTACTCTGGACTGAACCAAGAGACCCAGTACTTC,CASSYSGLNQETQYF
TRBV7-3,TRBD1,.,TRBJ2-1,TGTGCCAGCAGCCCACCAGGGGGCACCTACAATGAGCAGTTCTTC,CASSPPGGTYNEQFF
TRBV10-3,TRBD1,.,TRBJ2-2,TGTGCCATCAGTGGAGGATCAGACAGGGGGTACACCGGGGAGCTGTTTTTT,CAISGGSDRGYTGELFF
TRBV12-3/TRBV12-4,TRBD2,.,TRBJ2-5,TGTGCCAGCAGCCGCCAAGCGGGGGGCCAAGAGACCCAGTACTTC,CASSRQAGGQETQYF
TRBV28,.,few,TRBJ2-7,TGTGCCAGCAGCCCCAGGACGGGAATTGGGGTCGAGCAGTACTTC,CASSPRTGIGVEQYF
TRBV6-1,.,.,TRBJ2-6,TGTGCCAGCAGTGAAGGGGTTACTGGGGCCAACGTCCTGACTTTC,CASSEGVTGANVLTF
TRBV7-8,.,.,TRBJ2-2,TGTGCCAGCAGCTTATACGGAGCCACCGGGGAGCTGTTTTTT,CASSLYGATGELFF
TRBV7-9,.,.,TRBJ1-4,TGTGCCAGCAGCTTACAATCCCTTGCAACTAATGAAAAACTGTTTTTT,CASSLQSLATNEKLFF
TRBV10-3,.,.,TRBJ2-5,TGTGCCATCAGTGAGATAGGCCAAGAGACCCAGTACTTC,CAISEIGQETQYF
TRBV12-3/TRBV12-4,TRBD2,.,TRBJ2-1,TGTGCCAGCAGCCAGCGCGTGACTAGCGGGGGGGTTTGGAATGAGCAGTTCTTC,CASSQRVTSGGVWNEQFF
TRBV28,.,.,TRBJ2-6,TGTGCCAGCAGACCGTCTTTTCAAGCTGGGGCCAACGTCCTGACTTTC,CASRPSFQAGANVLTF
TRBV7-2,TRBD2,.,TRBJ2-1,TGTGCCAGCAGCGCGGCTGGGCTAGCGGGGGTAAATGAGCAGTTCTTC,CASSAAGLAGVNEQFF
TRBV7-3,.,few,TRBJ2-7,TGTGCCAGCAGCTTTGGTGGCAACCAGGCCGAGCAGTACTTC,CASSFGGNQAEQYF
TRBV5-1,.,.,TRBJ2-1,TGCGCCAGCAGCTTGGAATACTGGGAGGGACAGCACTACAATGAGCAGTTCTTC,CASSLEYWEGQHYNEQFF
TRBV4-2,TRBD1,.,TRBJ1-2,TGTGCCAGCAGCCAAGTCCGCTCAGGGGGGTACTATGGCTACACCTTC,CASSQVRSGGYYGYTF
TRBV6-2/TRBV6-3,TRBD2,few,TRBJ2-4,TGTGCCAGCAGTTACCGCGGGAGCCTAGCCAAAAACATTCAGTACTTC,CASSYRGSLAKNIQYF
TRBV18,.,.,TRBJ2-3,TGTGCCAGCTCACCAAGAGACGGATACACAGATACGCAGTATTTT,CASSPRDGYTDTQYF
TRBV20-1,TRBD1,.,TRBJ1-4,TGCAGTGCTAGAGACGAGACAGGGCGAGGTGAAAAACTGTTTTTT,CSARDETGRGEKLFF
TRBV6-2/TRBV6-3,TRBD1,.,TRBJ2-7,TGTGCCAGCAGTTACTCGATCGGGACAGGGGTGTCCTACGAGCAGTACTTC,CASSYSIGTGVSYEQYF
TRBV3-1,.,.,TRBJ2-1,TGTGCCAGCAGCCAAGAACCAGGGAATGAGCAGTTCTTC,CASSQEPGNEQFF
TRBV4-3,TRBD1,.,TRBJ1-2,TGCGCCAGCAGCCAAGATCGACACAGGGGTGGCTACACCTTC,CASSQDRHRGGYTF
TRBV7-2,TRBD2,.,TRBJ2-3,TGTGCCAGCAGAGGGACTAGCTGGGTGGATACGCAGTATTTT,CASRGTSWVDTQYF
TRBV29-1,.,.,TRBJ2-1,TGCAGCGTTGAAATCCAGGGTTTCTACAATGAGCAGTTCTTC,CSVEIQGFYNEQFF
TRBV20-1,.,once,TRBJ2-7,TGCAGTGCAACGGGACACCGGACTCACGAGCAGTACTTC,CSATGHRTHEQYF
TRBV9,TRBD2,.,TRBJ2-1,TGTGCCAGCAGCATAGAAGCGGGGCCCTACAATGAGCAGTTCTTC,CASSIEAGPYNEQFF
TRBV27,.,.,TRBJ1-2,TGTGCCAGCAGTTCACCGACCAGTTTTGGCTACACCTTC,CASSSPTSFGYTF
TRBV7-2,TRBD2,.,TRBJ2-3,TGTGCCAGCAGCTACTGGACTAGCGGGGTGGGAGATACGCAGTATTTT,CASSYWTSGVGDTQYF
TRBV18,TRBD2,.,TRBJ2-1,TGTGCCAGCTCACCAACTCGGGGGGACCCCAATGAGCAGTTCTTC,CASSPTRGDPNEQFF
TRBV4-2,TRBD1,.,TRBJ1-6,TGTGCCAGCAGAGGGACAGGGGGGGGTCGCCATTCACCCCTCCACTTT,CASRGTGGGRHSPLHF
TRBV6-2/TRBV6-3,TRBD2,.,TRBJ2-6,TGTGCCAGCAGAGACGGACTAGCGGGGGCCGCGTCTGGGGCCAACGTCCTGACTTTC,CASRDGLAGAASGANVLTF
TRBV9,.,.,TRBJ2-4,TGTGCCAGCAGCGCCGGGGCGGGCCTCAAAAACATTCAGTACTTC,CASSAGAGLKNIQYF
TRBV6-5,TRBD1,.,TRBJ2-7,TGTGCCAGCAGAACCGGGACAGGGATCTACGAGCAGTACTTC,CASRTGTGIYEQYF
TRBV28,.,.,TRBJ2-3,TGTGCCAGCAGCGATGTGAGCAGCACAGATACGCAGTATTTT,CASSDVSSTDTQYF
TRBV4-3,TRBD2,.,TRBJ2-7,TGCGCCAGCAGCCAAGAGGTTGCTAGCGGATACAATGAGCAGTACTTC,CASSQEVASGYNEQYF